Listed below are T cell receptor beta chains from one sample, sequenced in a study of shared clonotypes between healthy human individuals. Sequencing was performed with immunoSEQ multiplex PCR; in TCRdb, only in-frame clones are kept and a portion is missing. The sample includes 2 million to 2.5 million clones, less than 95% of them seen just once. The sample consisted of naive CD4+ T cells from PBMCs. These receptors came from a man younger than 35 in good health. Some clones in this sample may be carry-over from other donors' samples. The CDR3 runs from the conserved cysteine through the conserved F or W. The order of the fields is J gene, V gene, CDR3 protein.

J: TRBJ2-4
V: TRBV5-4
CDR3: CASSSKQGTKNIQYF

J: TRBJ1-2
V: TRBV28
CDR3: CASSFDLKIHRVLGWGYTF

J: TRBJ2-5
V: TRBV7-2
CDR3: CASSRSRGQETQYF

J: TRBJ2-3
V: TRBV30
CDR3: CAWGRAGDTQYF

J: TRBJ2-3
V: TRBV4-3
CDR3: CASSQEGAGTQYF

J: TRBJ1-5
V: TRBV21-1
CDR3: CASSLGVDHQPQHF

J: TRBJ1-2
V: TRBV4-3
CDR3: CASSQRPFGSDGYTF

J: TRBJ1-1
V: TRBV2
CDR3: CASSGEFGRPLNTEAFF

J: TRBJ1-1
V: TRBV7-9
CDR3: CASSLQGSTEAFF

J: TRBJ2-7
V: TRBV6-6
CDR3: CASSYSTFSRSYEQYF

J: TRBJ2-3
V: TRBV12-5
CDR3: CASGPPEGTDTQYF

J: TRBJ2-7
V: TRBV2
CDR3: CASSQPIAGGRYEQYF

J: TRBJ2-7
V: TRBV30
CDR3: CAWTRTNYEQYF

J: TRBJ2-2
V: TRBV5-1
CDR3: CASSPKAGENTGELFF

J: TRBJ2-7
V: TRBV18
CDR3: CASSPFSAVALYEQYF

J: TRBJ2-2
V: TRBV5-8
CDR3: CASNPRVTGELFF

J: TRBJ2-7
V: TRBV19
CDR3: CASSIRSLWGYEQYF

J: TRBJ2-2
V: TRBV7-2
CDR3: CASSLAQAGAGELFF

J: TRBJ2-1
V: TRBV10-1
CDR3: CASSGDVGGDEQFF

J: TRBJ1-5
V: TRBV2
CDR3: CASSKEGYQPQHF

J: TRBJ1-2
V: TRBV7-2
CDR3: CASSLMGQGAGYTF

J: TRBJ2-5
V: TRBV7-9
CDR3: CASSLQEPPAAAQYF

J: TRBJ1-2
V: TRBV28
CDR3: CASSLANYGYTF

J: TRBJ2-3
V: TRBV9
CDR3: CASSVGLAGVTDTQYF

J: TRBJ2-7
V: TRBV27
CDR3: CASRDRVFSYEQYF

J: TRBJ1-4
V: TRBV2
CDR3: CASRPGQGLGDEKLFF

J: TRBJ2-1
V: TRBV20-1
CDR3: CSAPGRPEQFF

J: TRBJ1-1
V: TRBV5-1
CDR3: CASSLQGGATTEAFF

J: TRBJ2-4
V: TRBV6-1
CDR3: CASSEGTGFDIQYF

J: TRBJ2-2
V: TRBV5-4
CDR3: CASSGGLAANTGELFF

J: TRBJ2-2
V: TRBV4-2
CDR3: CASSQDPGTVNTGELFF

J: TRBJ2-2
V: TRBV29-1
CDR3: CSVERQPNTGELFF

J: TRBJ2-1
V: TRBV25-1
CDR3: CASSVGLSGYNEQFF

J: TRBJ2-7
V: TRBV28
CDR3: CASSGTGLSYEQYF

J: TRBJ2-2
V: TRBV10-3
CDR3: CAISSTGGPGELFF

J: TRBJ1-6
V: TRBV5-4
CDR3: CASSLGWAGDSPLHF

J: TRBJ2-3
V: TRBV5-6
CDR3: CASSYRWTGDTQYF

J: TRBJ1-1
V: TRBV7-2
CDR3: CASSLGGISYTEAFF

J: TRBJ1-1
V: TRBV18
CDR3: CASSPSGDTEAFF

J: TRBJ2-3
V: TRBV2
CDR3: CATLGARGGTPSDTQYF